This T cell receptor (beta chain) was retrieved from a study of shared clonotypes between healthy human individuals. This clone was seen once. V lost 9 bases and J lost 5, with 14 bases in between. CDR3 length: 12 amino acids. The germline V gene encodes CDR1 MNHEY and CDR2 SMNVEV (reference sequence). The authors split each subset's genomic DNA evenly across several immunoSEQ plates. The repertoire was sequenced with immunoSEQ multiplex PCR; TCRdb's copy has only in-frame clones and lacks some. The sample holds about 490,000 clones; about 79% are singletons and the top ten take about an eighth. This chain connects TRBV27 to TRBJ2-7, with D maybe TRBD1 (6 bases). Source material: PBMCs. This sequence originates from a woman in her thirties or forties in good health. Some clones in this sample may be carry-over from other donors' samples. The CDR3 DNA reads TGTGCCAGTAGAACTGGGGGCGACGAGCAGTACTTC. It yields the protein CASRTGGDEQYF.